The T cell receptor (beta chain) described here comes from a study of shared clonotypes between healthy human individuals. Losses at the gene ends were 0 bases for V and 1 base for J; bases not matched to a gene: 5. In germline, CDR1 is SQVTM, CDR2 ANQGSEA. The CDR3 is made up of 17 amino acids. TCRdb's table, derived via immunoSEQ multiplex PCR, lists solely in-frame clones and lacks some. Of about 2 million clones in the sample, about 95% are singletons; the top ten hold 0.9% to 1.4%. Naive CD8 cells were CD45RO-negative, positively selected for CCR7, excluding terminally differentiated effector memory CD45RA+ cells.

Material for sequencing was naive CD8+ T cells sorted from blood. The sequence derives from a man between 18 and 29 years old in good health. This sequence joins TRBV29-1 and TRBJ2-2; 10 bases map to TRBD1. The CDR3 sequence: CSVEDWGTGVNTGELFF. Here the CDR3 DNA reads TGCAGCGTTGAAGACTGGGGGACAGGGGTGAACACCGGGGAGCTGTTTTTT.